The clone carrying this T cell receptor beta chain was detected only a few times. The library was built from about 370 ng RNA with molecular barcoded adaptors for alpha/delta and beta/gamma chains. TCRdb re-called the reads through MiXCR, storing one row per CDR3 protein. The table records fewer than 35,000 distinct CDR3 sequences, 18% of them present only once. Bone marrow was sampled from every patient at the time of active disease. The data derive from a study of read filtering for tumor transcriptome and immune sequencing. Trimming took 7 bases from V and 0 from J, leaving 4 bases between them. The CDR3 length is 12 residues. Germline loops: CDR1 MDHEN, CDR2 SYDVKM.

Sequenced: a population of CD138-negative cells sorted from bone marrow. This TCR derives from a donor over 35 with multiple myeloma. V gene TRBV28 combines with J gene TRBJ1-5; D is uncertain. CDR3 sequence (DNA): TGTGCCAGCAATGATAGCAATCAGCCCCAGCATTTT. Its protein is CASNDSNQPQHF.